The 31 T cell receptor beta chains in this list originate from one sample, sequenced in a study of shared clonotypes between healthy human individuals. This table comes from immunoSEQ multiplex PCR, and its TCRdb copy is limited to in-frame clones, with some not included. The sample holds approximately 2.5 million clones; over 85% are singletons and the top ten take 0.14%. Source material: naive CD4+ T cells sorted from blood. Noted subset: CD45RA+ positively selected. These receptors all stem from a young man in good health.

The V gene is TRBV30, the J gene TRBJ1-6; no definite D call. The CDR3 length is 15 residues. Looked up from germline, CDR1 is GTSNPN and CDR2 is SVGIG (reference sequence). V lost 1 base, J lost 8 bases, and 15 bases lay in between. In nucleotides, the CDR3 is TGTGCCTGGAGTGGAGAGGCCTACCCGGATTCACCCCTCCACTTT. Amino acid sequence: CAWSGEAYPDSPLHF.

The V gene is TRBV11-2, the J gene TRBJ2-5, with D perhaps assigned TRBD1 or TRBD2 (5 bases each). Germline V gene sequence: CDR1 SGHAT, CDR2 FQNNGV. This CDR3 comprises 14 residues. The germline V and J ends were trimmed by 3 bases and 1 base, with 9 bases remaining between them. The chain's CDR3 is CASSLSGGQETQYF. In nucleotides, the CDR3 is TGTGCCAGCAGCTTGAGTGGGGGCCAAGAGACCCAGTACTTC.

The chain has TRBV29-1 and TRBJ2-7; no clear D gene. The CDR3 loop spans 12 amino acids. V lost 4 bases and J 3 bases, leaving 10 bases between the germline ends. From germline, CDR1 is SQVTM and CDR2 ANQGSEA. CDR3 residues: CSVVSEVYEQYF. CDR3 coding DNA: TGCAGCGTTGTTTCAGAGGTCTACGAGCAGTACTTC.

Regarding this clone: This same CDR3 is encoded by further DNA sequences in the sample. The V gene is TRBV18, the J gene TRBJ2-7, with 10 positions matching TRBD2. V was pared by 6 bases and J by 0 bases, with 8 bases of the junction left unmatched. This CDR3 has 16 amino acids. Per the germline V gene, CDR1 is KGHSH and CDR2 is LQKENI. The CDR3 loop is CASSPPSGGTSYEQYF. CDR3 sequence (DNA): TGTGCCAGCTCGCCCCCTAGCGGGGGCACCTCCTACGAGCAGTACTTC.

This clone was counted only a few times. CDR3 loop: CATGRGGAFF. The CDR3 DNA follows: TGTGCTACCGGGAGGGGAGGAGCTTTCTTT. The chain is built from TRBV28 and TRBJ1-1; D possibly corresponds to TRBD1 (5 bases). The CDR3 runs to 10 residues. Germline CDR1 is MDHEN and CDR2 is SYDVKM.

This sequence joins TRBV5-4 and TRBJ2-7, with 9 bases identical to TRBD1. Trimming removed 4 bases from V and 4 bases from J; junction bases left unmatched: 9. Germline CDR1 is SGHNT and CDR2 is YYREEE (reference sequence). CDR3 size: 15 residues. Written as DNA, the CDR3 is TGTGCCAGCAGCGGAAGGACAGGGGAGGCTTACGAGCAGTACTTC. Encoded protein: CASSGRTGEAYEQYF.

The V call is TRBV7-9, the J call TRBJ2-7; 7 nucleotides line up with TRBD1. After removal of 5 bases from V and 0 bases from J, the junction contained 7 bases not matched to a gene. Germline V gene sequence: CDR1 SEHNR, CDR2 FQNEAQ (reference sequence). This CDR3 is built from 15 residues. The CDR3 nucleotides read TGTGCCAGCAGCCTGACGACAGGGTACTCCTACGAGCAGTACTTC. This sequence encodes CASSLTTGYSYEQYF.

This clone was counted between two and nine times. The rearrangement joins TRBV2 to TRBJ1-2; 9 nucleotides align to TRBD1. V was clipped by 7 bases and J by 8 bases; unmatched bases: 11. Looked up from germline, CDR1 is SNHLY and CDR2 is FYNNEI. The CDR3 sequence is 14 residues long. The CDR3 region has the DNA TGTGCCAGCACGGGGCAGGGACAGGGAGTGGGCTACACCTTC. Its translation: CASTGQGQGVGYTF. The full variable domain, with the rest looked up from reference TRBV2 and TRBJ1-2, is EPEVTQTPSHQVTQMGQEVILRCVPISNHLYFYWYRQILGQKVEFLVSFYNNEISEKSEIFDDQFSVERPDGSNFTLKIRSTKLEDSAMYFCASTGQGQGVGYTFGSGTRLTVV.

V is TRBV7-2 and J is TRBJ2-1, with 8 bases matching TRBD2. Germline CDR1 is SGHTA and CDR2 is FQGNSA. This CDR3 contains 15 residues. J lost 9 bases, V lost 1 base, and 8 bases had no gene match. In nucleotides, the CDR3 is TGTGCCAGCAGCTTAGTCGGAGCGGGGGCGGTTGAGCAGTTCTTC. Translated: CASSLVGAGAVEQFF.

CDR3 coding DNA: TGTGCCAGCAGTTCTAGGGTCTATGGCTACACCTTC. Its protein product is CASSSRVYGYTF. V gene TRBV28 combines with J gene TRBJ1-2; D gene ambiguous. The CDR3 runs 12 residues. The V end lost 4 bases, the J end lost 4 bases, and 7 bases lay between the germline ends. The germline gives CDR1 MDHEN, CDR2 SYDVKM.

The chain couples TRBV15 to TRBJ2-7, with D perhaps TRBD2 (6 bases). Trimming removed 0 bases from V and 5 bases from J, with 29 bases in between. The CDR3 sequence is 20 residues long. The germline CDR1 and CDR2 sequences are LNHNV and YYDKDF (reference sequence). The CDR3 DNA is TGTGCCACCAGCAGAGATGGCGGGGATGCCTCGGCAGGCCTATACGACGAGCAGTACTTC. This translates into CATSRDGGDASAGLYDEQYF.

The J gene is TRBJ2-5, the V gene TRBV7-2, with 7 bases aligning to TRBD2. With 1 base clipped from V and 2 bases from J, the junction kept 10 bases outside the gene matches. This CDR3 is built from 17 residues. Germline CDR1 and CDR2: SGHTA and FQGNSA. The chain's CDR3 is CASSLVGGSGPQETQYF. For the CDR3, the DNA is TGTGCCAGCAGCTTAGTCGGGGGTAGCGGGCCTCAAGAGACCCAGTACTTC.

The CDR3 protein is CASSLLSGGPAQDTQYF. CDR3 sequence (DNA): TGTGCCAGCAGCCTTCTTAGCGGGGGGCCCGCCCAAGATACGCAGTATTTT. The chain recombines TRBV4-2 with TRBJ2-3, with 10 nucleotides matching TRBD2. CDR3 length: 17 residues. V lost 4 bases to trimming and J lost 5 bases; unmatched junction nucleotides: 12. Per the germline V gene, CDR1 is LGHNA and CDR2 is YNFKEQ.

The chain has TRBV2 and TRBJ1-4; D is unclear. The V and J ends lost 1 base and 4 bases respectively, with 10 bases between them. The CDR3 spans 15 residues. Germline V CDR1 and CDR2: SNHLY, FYNNEI. The DNA of the CDR3 is TGTGCCAGCAGTGAAGGTGACGTGGGTAATGAAAAACTGTTTTTT. This gives the protein CASSEGDVGNEKLFF.

The chain has TRBV7-2 and TRBJ2-7; 9 bases are a match to TRBD1. The CDR3 is made up of 15 amino acids. CDR1 is SGHTA, CDR2 FQGNSA, per germline. Trimming cost V 5 bases and J 2 bases; bases outside gene matches: 7. CDR3 DNA: TGTGCCAGCAGCCAGCCCGGGACAGGGCCCTACGAGCAGTACTTC. Its protein is CASSQPGTGPYEQYF.

The CDR3 spells CASSLSGGLGNTIYF. CDR3 sequence (DNA): TGCGCCAGCAGCTTGAGCGGGGGGCTAGGAAACACCATATATTTT. The chain recombines TRBV5-1 with TRBJ1-3, with a weak D call TRBD1 (6 bases). CDR3 length: 15 residues. The V gene lost 1 base and the J gene lost 4 bases, with 12 bases spanning the gap. Germline V gives CDR1 SGHRS, CDR2 YFSETQ.

This clone showed up just once. This chain connects TRBV5-6 to TRBJ2-4; a weak D match, TRBD2 (6 bases). The CDR3 is made up of 15 amino acids. The germline CDR1 and CDR2 sequences are SGHDT and YYEEEE. V lost 0 bases and J 8 bases, leaving 15 bases between the germline ends. The CDR3 DNA follows: TGTGCCAGCAGCTTGGGGGGGACTTATCTGGACATTCAGTACTTC. Residues: CASSLGGTYLDIQYF. Supplemented by reference TRBV5-6 and TRBJ2-4, the full variable domain reads DAGVTQSPTHLIKTRGQQVTLRCSPKSGHDTVSWYQQALGQGPQFIFQYYEEEERQRGNFPDRFSGHQFPNYSSELNVNALLLGDSALYLCASSLGGTYLDIQYFGAGTRLSVL.

This chain connects TRBV6-1 to TRBJ1-2; D not certain. Trimming stripped 4 bases from V and 12 bases from J, with 12 bases between. The CDR3 sequence is 11 residues long. Germline-derived CDR1 and CDR2 are MNHNS and SASEGT. CDR3 loop: CASSGRGRNTF. The CDR3 DNA is TGTGCCAGCAGTGGCCGGGGTCGGAACACCTTC.

The chain uses TRBV1 and TRBJ2-1. TRBV1 is deemed a pseudogene. CDR3 length: 18 residues. The CDR3 DNA is TGCACCAGCAGAAATCCCTCGGGGCGGCTGGCATCTTACAATGAGCAGTTCTTC. This gives the protein CTSRNPSGRLASYNEQFF.

A few counts support this clone. This chain links TRBV14 with TRBJ1-6; the D gene is possibly TRBD1 (5 bases). Looked up from germline, CDR1 is SGHDN and CDR2 is FVKESK. The germline V and J ends were trimmed by 8 bases and 9 bases, with 14 bases remaining between them. The length of the CDR3 is 13 residues. The CDR3 is CASGADLASPLHF. The DNA of the CDR3 is TGTGCCAGCGGGGCAGACCTCGCTTCACCCCTCCACTTT. Full variable domain (outside the CDR3, taken from reference TRBV14 and TRBJ1-6): EAGVTQFPSHSVIEKGQTVTLRCDPISGHDNLYWYRRVMGKEIKFLLHFVKESKQDESGMPNNRFLAERTGGTYSTLKVQPAELEDSGVYFCASGADLASPLHFGNGTRLTVT.

The chain employs TRBV7-9 and TRBJ1-1; 9 bases line up with TRBD1. The CDR3 has 14 residues. The J segment lost 7 bases and the V segment lost 0 bases, leaving 3 bases of the junction unmatched. The germline CDR1 and CDR2 sequences are SEHNR and FQNEAQ (reference sequence). The CDR3 nucleotides are TGTGCCAGCAGCTTAGCTGGGGGACAGGGTGAAGCTTTCTTT. This translates into CASSLAGGQGEAFF.

The chain uses TRBV11-3 and TRBJ2-7; possible D gene TRBD2, 6 bases. The CDR3 runs to 13 residues. Germline CDR1 and CDR2: SGHNT and YENEEA. The germline V and J ends were trimmed by 5 bases and 3 bases, with 11 bases remaining between them. In DNA form, the CDR3 reads TGTGCCAGCAGCCGGGACTCTATCTACGAGCAGTACTTC. Amino acids: CASSRDSIYEQYF.

Turning to this clone: Other DNA sequences in the sample encode the same CDR3. The chain has TRBV5-1 and TRBJ2-3; 10 bases line up with TRBD2. The germline V gene has CDR1 SGHRS and CDR2 YFSETQ. This CDR3 spans 15 amino acids. J lost 1 base, V lost 2 bases, and 1 base had no gene match. The CDR3 reads CASSLSGRGTDTQYF. The CDR3 bases are TGCGCCAGCAGCTTAAGCGGGAGGGGCACAGATACGCAGTATTTT.

Remarks on this clone: This CDR3 is also generated by other DNA sequences in the sample. The CDR3 protein is CASSPAGGYEQYF. The DNA of the CDR3 is TGTGCCAGCTCACCGGCCGGGGGGTACGAGCAGTACTTC. V and J are TRBV18 and TRBJ2-7; 7 bases match TRBD2. The CDR3 consists of 13 residues. Trimming removed 3 bases from V and 4 bases from J; junction bases left unmatched: 3. The germline V gene encodes CDR1 KGHSH and CDR2 LQKENI. The full variable domain, rest sourced from reference TRBV18 and TRBJ2-7, is NAGVMQNPRHLVRRRGQEARLRCSPMKGHSHVYWYRQLPEEGLKFMVYLQKENIIDESGMPKERFSAEFPKEGPSILRIQQVVRGDSAAYFCASSPAGGYEQYFGPGTRLTVT.

This chain uses TRBV7-2 with TRBJ2-7; D is perhaps TRBD1 (6 bases). Trimming stripped 1 base from V and 2 bases from J, with 9 bases between. CDR1 is SGHTA, CDR2 FQGNSA, per germline. This CDR3 comprises 14 residues. For the CDR3, the DNA is TGTGCCAGCAGCTTAGACAGGGCAGCCTACGAGCAGTACTTC. This codes for CASSLDRAAYEQYF.

The chain couples TRBV18 to TRBJ2-2; 10 bases are a match to TRBD1. The V gene end was trimmed by 3 bases and the J gene end by 2 bases; junction bases not matched to a gene: 9. Looked up from germline, CDR1 is KGHSH and CDR2 is LQKENI. This CDR3 region has 18 residues. The CDR3 DNA sequence: TGTGCCAGCTCACCTGGGACAGGGGCGTCGAGAAACACCGGGGAGCTGTTTTTT. Translation gives CASSPGTGASRNTGELFF.

The rearrangement joins TRBV30 to TRBJ2-7, with D possibly matching TRBD2 (6 bases). V gave up 0 bases and J gave up 4 bases, with 16 bases separating them. The CDR3 has 15 residues. Germline V CDR1 and CDR2: GTSNPN, SVGIG (reference sequence). CDR3 region: CAWSVSGVMKYEQYF. CDR3 nucleotide sequence: TGTGCCTGGAGTGTATCGGGGGTCATGAAATACGAGCAGTACTTC.

The gene calls are TRBV10-1 and TRBJ2-3; TRBD2 matches 10 bases. V lost 2 bases, J lost 3 bases, and 5 bases stayed unmatched. Germline CDR1 is WNHNN and CDR2 is SYGVQD (reference sequence). CDR3 size: 16 residues. The CDR3, as DNA: TGCGCCAGCAGTGAGGCTAGCGGGAGTTGGACAGATACGCAGTATTTT. Protein product: CASSEASGSWTDTQYF.

With regard to this clone: In the same sample, other DNA sequences code for this CDR3. DNA for the CDR3: TGTGCCAGCAGCCAGGACAGGGGATATGGCTACACCTTC. Translation: CASSQDRGYGYTF. The chain is built from TRBV14 and TRBJ1-2, with 9 bases matching TRBD1. Germline lookup yields CDR1 SGHDN and CDR2 FVKESK. This CDR3 region has 13 residues. V gave up 3 bases and J gave up 5 bases; unmatched junction bases: 1.

The sample holds many counts of this clone. Other nucleotide sequences from this sample produce the same CDR3. V and J are TRBV7-9 and TRBJ1-1; no firm D call. This CDR3 has 13 amino acids. V was cut by 1 base and J by 1 base, with 4 bases left in between. Germline V gene data show CDR1 as SEHNR and CDR2 as FQNEAQ (reference sequence). The CDR3 DNA sequence: TGTGCCAGCAGCTTAGGACAGAACACTGAAGCTTTCTTT. This translates into CASSLGQNTEAFF.

Only one count was recorded for this clone. This chain joins TRBV5-1 and TRBJ2-3; TRBD2 aligns across 12 bases. Losses at the gene ends were 7 bases for V and 3 bases for J; bases not matched to a gene: 9. The CDR3 loop spans 16 amino acids. Germline V gene sequence: CDR1 SGHRS, CDR2 YFSETQ. CDR3 region: CASHQTSGSSTDTQYF. CDR3 nucleotide sequence: TGCGCCAGCCATCAGACTAGCGGGAGCTCGACAGATACGCAGTATTTT.